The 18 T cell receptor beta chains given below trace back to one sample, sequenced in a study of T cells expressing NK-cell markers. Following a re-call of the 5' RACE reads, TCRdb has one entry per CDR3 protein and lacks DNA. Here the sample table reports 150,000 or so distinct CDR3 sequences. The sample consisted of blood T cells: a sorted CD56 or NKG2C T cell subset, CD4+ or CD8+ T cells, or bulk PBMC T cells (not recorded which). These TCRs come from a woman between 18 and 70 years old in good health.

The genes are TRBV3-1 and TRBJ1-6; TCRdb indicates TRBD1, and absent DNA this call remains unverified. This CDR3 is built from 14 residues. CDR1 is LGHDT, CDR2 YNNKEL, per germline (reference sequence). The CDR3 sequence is CASGRQSDNSPLHF.

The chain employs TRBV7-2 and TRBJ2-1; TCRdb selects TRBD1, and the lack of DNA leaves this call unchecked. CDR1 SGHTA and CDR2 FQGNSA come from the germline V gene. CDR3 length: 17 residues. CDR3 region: CASRAGTGNIKANEQFF. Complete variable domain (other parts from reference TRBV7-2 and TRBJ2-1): GAGVSQSPSNKVTEKGKDVELRCDPISGHTALYWYRQSLGQGLEFLIYFQGNSAPDKSGLPSDRFSAERTGGSVSTLTIQRTQQEDSAVYLCASRAGTGNIKANEQFFGPGTRLTVL.

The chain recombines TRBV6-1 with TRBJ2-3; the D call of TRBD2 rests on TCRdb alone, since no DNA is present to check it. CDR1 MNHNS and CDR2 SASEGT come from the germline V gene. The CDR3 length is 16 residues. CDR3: CASRPGLIKGTDTQYF.

This CDR3 is CASNGGPIYGYTF. The V call is TRBV6-1, the J call TRBJ1-2; absent DNA, TCRdb's TRBD1 call cannot be checked. The CDR3 totals 13 residues. CDR1 and CDR2 (germline): MNHNS, SASEGT.

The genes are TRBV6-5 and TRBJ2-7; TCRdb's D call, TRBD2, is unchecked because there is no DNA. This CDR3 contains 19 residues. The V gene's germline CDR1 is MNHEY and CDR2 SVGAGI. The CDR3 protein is CASSYKHTSGIVESYEQYF.

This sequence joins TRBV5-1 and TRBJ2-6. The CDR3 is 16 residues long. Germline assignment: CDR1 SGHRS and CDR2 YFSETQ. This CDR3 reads CASSLLTASGANVLTF.

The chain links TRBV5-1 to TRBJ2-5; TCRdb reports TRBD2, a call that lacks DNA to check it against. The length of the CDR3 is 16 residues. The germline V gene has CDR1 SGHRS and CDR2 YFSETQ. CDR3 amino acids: CASSSSGRTTQETQYF.

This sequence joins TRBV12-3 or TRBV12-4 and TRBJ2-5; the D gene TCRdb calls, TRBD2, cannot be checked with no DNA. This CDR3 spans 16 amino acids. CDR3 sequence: CASSRGLAGAGETQYF.

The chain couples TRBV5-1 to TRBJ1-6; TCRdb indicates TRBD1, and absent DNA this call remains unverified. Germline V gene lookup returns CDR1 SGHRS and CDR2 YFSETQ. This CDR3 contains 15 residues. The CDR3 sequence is CASSLGDRDRSPLHF.

Here the CDR3 reads CASNSGLGTRPYGYTF. The V and J genes are TRBV2 and TRBJ1-2; TCRdb's D call of TRBD1 is untestable without DNA. The CDR3 length is 16 residues. Germline V lookup: CDR1 SNHLY, CDR2 FYNNEI.

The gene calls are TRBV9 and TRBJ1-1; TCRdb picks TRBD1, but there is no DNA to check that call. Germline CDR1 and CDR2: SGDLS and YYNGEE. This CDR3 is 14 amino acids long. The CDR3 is CASSVRSGLSEAFF.

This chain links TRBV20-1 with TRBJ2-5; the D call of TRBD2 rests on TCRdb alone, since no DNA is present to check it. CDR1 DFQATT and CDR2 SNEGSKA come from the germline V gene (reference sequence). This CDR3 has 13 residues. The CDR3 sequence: CSARRTSRETQYF.

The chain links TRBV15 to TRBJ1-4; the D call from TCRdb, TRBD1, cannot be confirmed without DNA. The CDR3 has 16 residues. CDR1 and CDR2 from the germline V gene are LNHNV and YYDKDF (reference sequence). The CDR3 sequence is CATSRVGQGSNEKLFF.

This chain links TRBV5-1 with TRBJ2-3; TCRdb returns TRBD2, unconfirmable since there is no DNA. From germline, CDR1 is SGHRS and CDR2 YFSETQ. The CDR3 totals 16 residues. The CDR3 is CASSTGLAGLQDTQYF. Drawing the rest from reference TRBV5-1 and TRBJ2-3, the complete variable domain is KAGVTQTPRYLIKTRGQQVTLSCSPISGHRSVSWYQQTPGQGLQFLFEYFSETQRNKGNFPGRFSGRQFSNSRSEMNVSTLELGDSALYLCASSTGLAGLQDTQYFGPGTRLTVL.

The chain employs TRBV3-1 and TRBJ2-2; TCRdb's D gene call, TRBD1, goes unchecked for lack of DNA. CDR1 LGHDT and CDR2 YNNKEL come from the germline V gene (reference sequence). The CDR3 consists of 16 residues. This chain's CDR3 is CASSPTGTTNTGELFF. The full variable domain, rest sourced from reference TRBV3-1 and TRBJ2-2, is DTAVSQTPKYLVTQMGNDKSIKCEQNLGHDTMYWYKQDSKKFLKIMFSYNNKELIINETVPNRFSPKSPDKAHLNLHINSLELGDSAVYFCASSPTGTTNTGELFFGEGSRLTVL.

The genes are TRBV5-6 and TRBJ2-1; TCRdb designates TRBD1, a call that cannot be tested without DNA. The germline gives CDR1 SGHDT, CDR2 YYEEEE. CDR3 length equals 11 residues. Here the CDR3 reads CASTGFYEQFF.

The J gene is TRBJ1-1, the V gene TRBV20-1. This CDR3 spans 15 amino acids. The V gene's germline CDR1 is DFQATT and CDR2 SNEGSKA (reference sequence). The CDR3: CSARVPGTMNTEAFF.

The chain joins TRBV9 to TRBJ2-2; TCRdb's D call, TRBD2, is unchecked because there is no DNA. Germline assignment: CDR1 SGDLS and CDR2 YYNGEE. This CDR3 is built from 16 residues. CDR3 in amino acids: CASSLRLAVTTGELFF.